The entry that follows covers one T cell receptor beta chain sequence. The target antigen is unknown. As every portion of the isolated RNA was reverse transcribed, the sequencing read expressed TCRB transcripts. This table comes from immunoSEQ multiplex PCR, and its TCRdb copy is limited to in-frame clones, with some not included. The sample shows roughly 400,000 clones, around 15% of them seen only once. The data are from a study of beta chain features in type 1 diabetes. Study-level findings and limits: Sequencing of cDNA might inflate the share of cells that strongly express TCR.

The CDR3 is 13 residues long. Germline-derived CDR1 and CDR2 are SGHTA and FQGNSA. The V and J ends lost 5 bases and 3 bases, in that order; junction bases with no gene match: 3. The chain combines TRBV7-2 with TRBJ2-7; 8 nucleotides match TRBD1. This receptor was obtained from a woman under 30 in good health. Sequences were obtained from naive CD4+ T cells from blood. The CDR3, as DNA: TGTGCCAGCAGCCCGACAGGGGTCTACGAGCAGTACTTC. Translation gives CASSPTGVYEQYF.